This T cell receptor (beta chain) was recorded in a study of CXCR3-negative and CXCR3-positive naive CD8 T cells (dated by TCRdb to between 2018 and 2021). In terms of the full investigation: In total, about 135 million TRB reads were obtained, corresponding to roughly 1.5 +/- 0.3 million reads per library. Diversity and physicochemical repertoire analyses were performed on about 12 donors pooled from two independent experiments. For the TRBV-TRBJ cluster analysis, the naive subsets came from about five donors, while the memory cells came from 3 donors. What the work shows at the level of the full study, not this receptor alone: CXCR3 expression partially decreased after cryopreservation, so most assays used freshly isolated PBMCs. Repertoire diversity was comparably high in both naive subsets but much lower in memory CD8+ T cells. TRB CDR3s from CXCR3-positive naive cells showed higher hydrophobicity (lower Kidera factor 4), lower energy, and higher strength and volume indices than CXCR3-negative naive cells. Surface CD5, linked to self-reactivity in mice, was comparable between naive subsets; TCR interaction strength was therefore also inferred from TRB CDR3 physicochemical properties. Naive CXCR3-negative and CXCR3-positive cells from the same donor showed similar TRBV-TRBJ usage, whereas memory cells showed distinct patterns.

About this clonotype: No cognate antigen has been identified for it.

Each CD8+ T cell subset was flow-sorted in triplicate, and approximately 280,000 cells per subset were placed directly into RLT lysis buffer. To exclude memory contaminants, naive CD8+ T cells were stringently defined as CD45RO-CCR7+CD27+CD95-. Peripheral blood mononuclear cells were isolated from buffy coats by standard density gradient centrifugation. A FACSAria III was used to flow-sort naive CXCR3-negative and CXCR3-positive CD8+ T cells. Total RNA was extracted from sorted cells using an RNeasy Mini Kit. The sample was run on a NextSeq 550. The Human TCR Profiling Kit (MiLaboratory) was used to make UMI-labeled 5' RACE TRB cDNA libraries. cDNA synthesis used the entire amount of extracted RNA, and PCR amplification then used the entire amount of cDNA produced. The libraries were made side by side, with each library going through the same number of PCR cycles. The original pipeline was this. MIGEC and MiXCR extracted about 50,000 +/- 10,000 unique UMI-labeled TRB cDNA molecules per library, requiring at least two reads per UMI. On average, each library contained 40,000 +/- 10,000 functional in-frame TRB CDR3 nucleotide clonotypes without stop codons. Diversity metrics, including normalized Shannon-Wiener and Chao1, were computed in VDJtools after downsampling to 5000 UMI-labeled TRB molecules per sample. VDJtools was used to calculate clonotype-size-weighted physicochemical properties of the central five CDR3 residues, namely interaction energy, strength, volume and Kidera factor 4. TCRdb reprocessed the reads, reporting each CDR3 protein sequence once and no DNA. It is TCRdb's table, rather than the study itself, that gives the V and J calls and clone size. The table kept for this sample lists roughly 99,000 distinct CDR3 sequences. About 1% of the sample belongs to the ten largest clones.

Sequences were obtained from naive CXCR3+ CD8+ T cells from blood. The sample's cell subset or site label is to be understood as: CD45RO-CCR7+CD27+CD95- naive CD8+ T cells expressing CXCR3 (TNR3+). This sequence was found in a human donor in good health. Some clones in this sample may be carry-over from other donors' samples.

This receptor has the CDR3 CSVEPRGSYNEQFF. The chain is assembled from TRBV29-1 and TRBJ2-1; TCRdb's D call of TRBD1 is untestable without DNA. CDR1 SQVTM and CDR2 ANQGSEA were looked up in the germline V gene. From the cysteine through the phenylalanine, the CDR3 covers 14 amino acids. Nucleotide data are not available.